Presented here are 25 T cell receptor beta chains from one specimen sequenced in a study of T cell responses to AZD1222 COVID-19 vaccine. The protocol was immunoSEQ multiplex PCR, while the TCRdb copy is restricted to in-frame clones and leaves out a portion. The data contain 85,000 to 100,000 clones, approximately 90% of them singletons. The input for sequencing was peripheral blood, taken on day 0 of AZD1222 vaccination. The receptors were gathered from an adult in good health.

The rearrangement joins TRBV5-6 to TRBJ2-1, with 7 bases identical to TRBD2. Germline V gene data show CDR1 as SGHDT and CDR2 as YYEEEE. The CDR3 extends over 14 amino acids. J was trimmed by 5 bases and V by 2 bases; bases with no gene match: 4. The CDR3 sequence: CASSFGGGHNEQFF. The CDR3 region has the DNA TGTGCCAGCAGCTTCGGCGGGGGACACAATGAGCAGTTCTTC.

The chain couples TRBV11-2 to TRBJ2-7; TRBD1 agrees at 9 bases. The germline V gene has CDR1 SGHAT and CDR2 FQNNGV. Trimming cost V 1 base and J 3 bases; bases outside gene matches: 1. CDR3 length: 14 residues. CDR3 loop: CASSLVDRGYEQYF. In DNA, the CDR3 is TGTGCCAGCAGCTTAGTGGACAGGGGCTACGAGCAGTACTTC.

The chain uses TRBV18 and TRBJ1-1; D is unresolved. The V end was cut by 1 base, the J end by 3 bases, with 6 bases between. The CDR3 has 13 amino acids. Germline V CDR1 and CDR2: KGHSH, LQKENI. CDR3 residues: CASSPHTDTEAFF. In DNA, the CDR3 is TGTGCCAGCTCACCACATACGGACACTGAAGCTTTCTTT.

This sequence joins TRBV30 and TRBJ1-1, with TRBD1 matching over 8 bases. The CDR3 has 15 amino acids. In germline, CDR1 is GTSNPN, CDR2 SVGIG (reference sequence). After removal of 4 bases from V and 6 bases from J, the junction contained 13 bases not matched to a gene. The CDR3 loop is CAWIPRDRRVAEAFF. The DNA for the CDR3 is TGTGCCTGGATCCCACGGGACAGGCGAGTTGCTGAAGCTTTCTTT.

The chain recombines TRBV5-6 with TRBJ2-5, with D perhaps TRBD1 (6 bases). The CDR3 has 14 residues. The V and J ends lost 3 bases and 5 bases respectively, with 14 bases between them. Germline V CDR1 and CDR2: SGHDT, YYEEEE. The CDR3 sequence is CASSSTGLGETQYF. The CDR3, as DNA: TGTGCCAGCAGCTCGACAGGTCTTGGGGAGACCCAGTACTTC.

The chain joins TRBV6-5 to TRBJ1-2; the D is unclear. Germline V gene sequence: CDR1 MNHEY, CDR2 SVGAGI. CDR3 length: 15 amino acids. Trimming pared 6 bases from V and 4 bases from J, leaving 18 bases between. In DNA, the CDR3 is TGTGCCAGCAGGCCCTCGGGCAGCGAAATCTATGGCTACACCTTC. Translating it yields CASRPSGSEIYGYTF.

The V and J genes are TRBV19 and TRBJ2-2; 7 nucleotides line up with TRBD2. This CDR3 region has 15 residues. Looked up from germline, CDR1 is LNHDA and CDR2 is SQIVND (reference sequence). V trimming: 2 bases; J trimming: 2 bases; junction bases outside the gene matches: 2. In DNA, the CDR3 is TGTGCCAGTAGTATAACGGGGGGAAACACCGGGGAGCTGTTTTTT. Amino acids: CASSITGGNTGELFF.

The V and J genes are TRBV7-8 and TRBJ1-3, with unresolved D. The germline V and J ends were trimmed by 4 bases and 0 bases, with 13 bases remaining between them. Germline V CDR1 and CDR2: SGHVS, FQNEAQ. CDR3 size: 16 residues. DNA of the CDR3: TGTGCCAGCAGCTCCGTGGAGGAGGCCTCTGGAAACACCATATATTTT. Protein sequence: CASSSVEEASGNTIYF.

The chain has TRBV4-1 and TRBJ2-3, with D perhaps matching TRBD2 (6 bases). Germline V gives CDR1 MGHRA, CDR2 YSYEKL. CDR3 size: 19 residues. Trimming stripped 5 bases from V and 1 base from J, with 25 bases between. The CDR3 region has the DNA TGCGCCAGCAGCAACCCGGGGGTCGGGGGACCAAGTGGCACAGATACGCAGTATTTT. It yields the protein CASSNPGVGGPSGTDTQYF.

The V and J genes are TRBV9 and TRBJ2-5, with D tentatively TRBD1 (6 bases). CDR1 SGDLS and CDR2 YYNGEE come from the germline V gene. The CDR3 extends over 16 amino acids. V lost 4 bases and J lost 2, with 18 bases in between. The CDR3 DNA reads TGTGCCAGCAGCTGGATGCCCTCGAGGGGGCAAGAGACCCAGTACTTC. Its translation is CASSWMPSRGQETQYF.

This clone was recorded once. The chain joins TRBV25-1 to TRBJ2-7; the match to TRBD1 covers 7 bases. This CDR3 contains 14 residues. Trimming at V came to 5 bases and at J to 6 bases, leaving 10 bases not matched to a gene. Per germline, CDR1 MGHDK and CDR2 SYGVNS. The CDR3: CASSPQGGQPEQYF. The DNA of the CDR3 is TGTGCCAGCAGTCCCCAAGGGGGACAGCCCGAGCAGTACTTC.

CDR3 amino acids: CASRDPTNTGELFF. CDR3 coding DNA: TGTGCCAGCAGGGACCCCACGAACACCGGGGAGCTGTTTTTT. The chain employs TRBV9 and TRBJ2-2, with D hard to call. The germline CDR1 and CDR2 sequences are SGDLS and YYNGEE. Trimming removed 5 bases at V and 0 bases at J, with 8 bases between. The CDR3 is 14 amino acids.

This chain uses TRBV10-3 with TRBJ1-2; perhaps TRBD1 as D (5 bases). In germline, CDR1 is ENHRY, CDR2 SYGVKD. V lost 3 bases and J 2 bases, leaving 13 bases between the germline ends. This CDR3 is built from 15 residues. This CDR3 is CAISDPWGENYGYTF. The CDR3 DNA reads as TGTGCCATCAGTGATCCGTGGGGGGAAAACTATGGCTACACCTTC.

The chain uses TRBV7-6 and TRBJ2-7; D unclear. The V gene lost 5 bases and the J gene lost 5 bases, with 16 bases spanning the gap. Per germline, CDR1 SGHVS and CDR2 FNYEAQ. This CDR3 has 14 residues. The CDR3 spells CASSPAGSPDEQYF. In DNA form, the CDR3 reads TGTGCCAGCAGCCCAGCAGGCTCCCCAGACGAGCAGTACTTC.

The CDR3 loop is CASSLGWSEQYF. CDR3 sequence (DNA): TGTGCCAGCAGTTTAGGGTGGAGCGAGCAGTACTTC. The V call is TRBV6-5, the J call TRBJ2-7; no clear D. V was shortened by 4 bases and J by 6 bases, with 10 bases between the two germline ends. Germline-derived CDR1 and CDR2 are MNHEY and SVGAGI. The CDR3 length is 12 residues.

The chain combines TRBV19 with TRBJ2-3; the match to TRBD2 covers 7 bases. Germline trimming cut 1 base from V and 2 bases from J; bases unmatched to any gene: 6. The germline V gene has CDR1 LNHDA and CDR2 SQIVND (reference sequence). CDR3 size: 16 residues. The CDR3 DNA is TGTGCCAGTAGTATAGCTGGGGGGGGTCCCACAGATACGCAGTATTTT. Translation: CASSIAGGGPTDTQYF.

The rearrangement joins TRBV7-9 to TRBJ1-2; D uncertain. Trimming removed 5 bases from V and 3 bases from J, with 25 bases in between. Germline-derived CDR1 and CDR2 are SEHNR and FQNEAQ (reference sequence). The CDR3 length is 18 residues. The CDR3 here is CASSPRSVYASTDYGYTF. For the CDR3, the DNA is TGTGCCAGCAGCCCCCGATCTGTTTACGCCTCAACGGACTATGGCTACACCTTC.

In DNA form, the CDR3 reads TGCGCCAGCAGCCTTTTTTCGCAATCCCAGGGCTACACCTTC. This translates into CASSLFSQSQGYTF. The rearrangement links TRBV4-1 to TRBJ1-2; D is unclear. The CDR3 runs to 14 residues. The germline CDR1 and CDR2 sequences are MGHRA and YSYEKL. Trimming removed 4 bases at V and 8 bases at J, with 17 bases between.

The chain links TRBV6-5 to TRBJ2-7, with 7 bases matching TRBD1. V lost 6 bases, J lost 0 bases, and 8 bases stayed unmatched. This CDR3 is built from 15 residues. The germline V gene has CDR1 MNHEY and CDR2 SVGAGI. In nucleotides, the CDR3 is TGTGCCAGCAGCCGGGACAGACTATACTCCTACGAGCAGTACTTC. Translated, it gives CASSRDRLYSYEQYF.

The chain joins TRBV5-6 to TRBJ1-2; no clear D. Germline assignment: CDR1 SGHDT and CDR2 YYEEEE. There are 13 residues in the CDR3. V was trimmed by 2 bases and J by 2 bases, leaving 7 bases between them. CDR3 sequence (DNA): TGTGCCAGCAGCTTCCAGGAGAACTATGGCTACACCTTC. Amino acid sequence: CASSFQENYGYTF.

The chain uses TRBV28 and TRBJ2-7; D assignment may be TRBD1 or TRBD2 (5 bases each). The CDR3 sequence is 15 residues long. The V and J ends lost 6 bases and 4 bases respectively, with 19 bases between them. Germline CDR1 is MDHEN and CDR2 is SYDVKM. Written as DNA, the CDR3 is TGTGCCAGCAGGCCTGCTTGGGGGTGGAAGTACGAGCAGTACTTC. Encoded protein: CASRPAWGWKYEQYF.

In this sample, this clone turned up once. The J gene is TRBJ1-1, the V gene TRBV18; no reliable D call. The CDR3 contains 14 residues. Germline V gene data show CDR1 as KGHSH and CDR2 as LQKENI. V lost 2 bases, J lost 1 base, and 8 bases lay in between. CDR3 coding DNA: TGTGCCAGCTCACCATACACAGAGAACACTGAAGCTTTCTTT. Amino acid sequence: CASSPYTENTEAFF.

The chain employs TRBV7-2 and TRBJ1-6; D is undetermined. Trimming took off 1 base at V and 7 bases at J, with 5 bases between the two ends. CDR3 length: 13 residues. Per the germline V gene, CDR1 is SGHTA and CDR2 is FQGNSA. CDR3 sequence reads: CASSLERNSPLHF. Here the CDR3 DNA reads TGTGCCAGCAGCTTAGAACGGAATTCACCCCTCCACTTT.

This chain links TRBV6-2 or TRBV6-3 with TRBJ2-5, with a weak D call TRBD1 (5 bases). The V and J ends lost 2 bases and 2 bases respectively, with 12 bases between them. The CDR3 length is 15 residues. Germline V lookup: CDR1 MNHEY, CDR2 SVGEGT. CDR3 sequence (DNA): TGTGCCAGCAGTTACGGTGGGGCAAATCAAGAGACCCAGTACTTC. Encoded protein: CASSYGGANQETQYF.

The DNA for the CDR3 is TGTGCCAGCAGTTACTCTTCTAGGAACACTGAAGCTTTCTTT. Its translation is CASSYSSRNTEAFF. The V and J genes are TRBV6-5 and TRBJ1-1; D remains unclear. Per germline, CDR1 MNHEY and CDR2 SVGAGI. CDR3 length: 14 residues. Deletions cut 0 bases from V and 1 base from J, with 6 bases between.